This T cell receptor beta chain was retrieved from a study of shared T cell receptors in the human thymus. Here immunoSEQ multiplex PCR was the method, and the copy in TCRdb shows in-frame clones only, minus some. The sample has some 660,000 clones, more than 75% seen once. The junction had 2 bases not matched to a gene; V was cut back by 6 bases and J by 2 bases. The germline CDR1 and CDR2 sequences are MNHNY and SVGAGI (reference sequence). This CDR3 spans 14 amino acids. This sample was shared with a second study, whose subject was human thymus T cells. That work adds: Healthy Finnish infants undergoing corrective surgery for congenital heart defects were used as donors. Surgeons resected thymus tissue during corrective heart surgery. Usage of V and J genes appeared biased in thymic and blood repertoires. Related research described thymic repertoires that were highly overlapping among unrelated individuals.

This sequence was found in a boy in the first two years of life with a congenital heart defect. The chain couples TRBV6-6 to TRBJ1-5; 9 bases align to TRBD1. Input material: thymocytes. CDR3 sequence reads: CASRRDRGNQPQHF. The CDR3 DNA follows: TGTGCCAGCAGGAGGGACAGGGGCAATCAGCCCCAGCATTTT.